This TCR beta chain emerged from a study of blood T cell repertoires in COVID-19. Study summary: The study drew acute and convalescent COVID-19 samples from the United States, Italy and Spain. T cells, B-cell-depleted T cells, or PBMCs provided the cDNA or gDNA that served as material.

The V gene end was trimmed by 1 base and the J gene end by 0 bases; junction bases not matched to a gene: 10. The CDR3 loop spans 18 amino acids. Germline assignment: CDR1 MDHEN and CDR2 SYDVKM. Under the authors' procedure: Amplification of reference gene primers was used by the study to estimate nucleated cell counts. The data were produced by immunoSEQ multiplex PCR, yet TCRdb's version contains in-frame clones alone and is incomplete. V and J calls and clone size are those listed in that table; D and trimming were worked out from the DNA. Of under 150,000 clones listed, 83% are singletons. The chain is built from TRBV28 and TRBJ2-7; 9 bases are shared with TRBD1. Material for sequencing was peripheral blood. The receptor was isolated from an older man with active or convalescent COVID-19. CDR3 protein: CASSLFSPGTGSSYEQYF. The CDR3, as DNA: TGTGCCAGCAGTTTATTCTCCCCCGGGACAGGGAGCTCCTACGAGCAGTACTTC.